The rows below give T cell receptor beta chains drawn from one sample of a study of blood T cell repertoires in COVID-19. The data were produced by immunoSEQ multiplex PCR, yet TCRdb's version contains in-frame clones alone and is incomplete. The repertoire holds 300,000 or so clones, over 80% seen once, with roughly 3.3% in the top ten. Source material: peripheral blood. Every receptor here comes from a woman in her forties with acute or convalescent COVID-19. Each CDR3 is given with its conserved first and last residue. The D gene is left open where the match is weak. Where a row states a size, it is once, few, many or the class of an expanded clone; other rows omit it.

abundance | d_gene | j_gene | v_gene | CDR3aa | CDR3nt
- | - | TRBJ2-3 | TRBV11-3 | CASSLVTRYPQYF | TGTGCCAGCAGCTTAGTTACGAGGTATCCGCAGTATTTT
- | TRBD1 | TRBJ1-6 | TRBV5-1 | CASSYVRDRGNSPLHF | TGCGCCAGCAGCTACGTAAGAGACAGGGGAAATTCACCCCTCCACTTT
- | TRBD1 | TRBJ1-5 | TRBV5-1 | CASSPGAGGMGQPQHF | TGCGCCAGCAGTCCGGGGGCAGGGGGAATGGGTCAGCCCCAGCATTTT
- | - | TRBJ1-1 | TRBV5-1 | CASSLRQANTEAFF | TGCGCCAGCAGCCTACGACAGGCGAACACTGAAGCTTTCTTT
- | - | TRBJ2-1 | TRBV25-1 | CASSVTPQGYEQFF | TGTGCCAGCAGCGTGACTCCCCAGGGGTATGAGCAGTTCTTC
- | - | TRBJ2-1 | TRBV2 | CASSYTSSEQFF | TGTGCCAGCAGTTACACTAGCAGTGAGCAGTTCTTC
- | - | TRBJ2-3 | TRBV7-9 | CASSSRLHRDTSTDTQYF | TGTGCCAGCAGCTCGAGGCTACACCGGGACACCAGCACAGATACGCAGTATTTT
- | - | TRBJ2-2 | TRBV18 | CASSPPRREPGELFF | TGTGCCAGCTCACCACCTCGTCGGGAGCCCGGGGAGCTGTTTTTT
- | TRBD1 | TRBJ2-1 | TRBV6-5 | CASRNRDRQNEQFF | TGTGCCAGCAGAAACCGGGACAGGCAAAATGAGCAGTTCTTC
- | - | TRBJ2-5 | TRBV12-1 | CASSFVAFQETQYF | TGTGCCAGCAGCTTTGTAGCTTTCCAAGAGACCCAGTACTTC
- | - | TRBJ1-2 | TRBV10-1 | CASSEAVGLYGYTF | TGCGCCAGCAGTGAGGCGGTCGGCCTCTATGGCTACACCTTC
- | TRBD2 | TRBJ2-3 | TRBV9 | CASSVTSGGAHADTQYF | TGTGCCAGCAGCGTAACTAGCGGGGGGGCTCATGCAGATACGCAGTATTTT
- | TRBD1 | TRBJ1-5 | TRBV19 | CASRPDRGRVSQPQHF | TGTGCCAGTAGACCCGACAGGGGGAGGGTCAGTCAGCCCCAGCATTTT
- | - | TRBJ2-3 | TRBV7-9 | CASSLNEGTQYF | TGTGCCAGCAGCTTAAACGAGGGTACGCAGTATTTT
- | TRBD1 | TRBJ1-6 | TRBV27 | CASSFRDRGSPLHF | TGTGCCAGCAGTTTCCGGGACAGGGGTTCACCCCTCCACTTT
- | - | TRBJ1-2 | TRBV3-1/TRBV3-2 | CASSQEGLGPFTFYTF | TGTGCCAGCAGCCAAGAGGGACTGGGTCCTTTTACCTTCTACACCTTC
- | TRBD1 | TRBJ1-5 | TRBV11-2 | CASSPQGGHQPQHF | TGTGCCAGCAGCCCACAGGGGGGACATCAGCCCCAGCATTTT
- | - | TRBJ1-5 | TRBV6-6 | CASNPGGSNQPQHF | TGTGCCAGCAACCCCGGAGGTAGCAATCAGCCCCAGCATTTT
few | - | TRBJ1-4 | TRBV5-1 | CASSPSRGEKLFF | TGCGCCAGCAGCCCCTCGCGAGGTGAAAAACTGTTTTTT
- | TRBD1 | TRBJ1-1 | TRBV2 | CASRRQGNTEAFF | TGTGCCAGCAGAAGACAGGGAAACACTGAAGCTTTCTTT
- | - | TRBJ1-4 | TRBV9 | CASSLRTSVNEKLFF | TGTGCCAGCAGCTTGCGGACAAGTGTTAATGAAAAACTGTTTTTT
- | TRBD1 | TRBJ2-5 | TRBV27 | CASSRNAGTAVQETQYF | TGTGCCAGCAGCCGAAACGCCGGGACAGCTGTACAAGAGACCCAGTACTTC